The clone carrying this T cell receptor beta chain was seen only a few times. Measured with immunoSEQ multiplex PCR; TCRdb has only the in-frame clones, and not every one. Of around 86,000 clones listed, around 80% are singletons. The data are from a study of blood T cell repertoires in COVID-19. V dropped 5 bases and J dropped 6; count of bases not matched to a gene: 7. CDR3 length: 13 residues. The germline V gene encodes CDR1 GTSNPN and CDR2 SVGIG (reference sequence). The specimen sequenced was peripheral blood. The V and J genes are TRBV30 and TRBJ2-1; 7 nucleotides match TRBD1. The sequence came from a woman older than 75 with acute or convalescent COVID-19. In nucleotides, the CDR3 is TGTGCCTGGTCCCGCGACAGGGTCAATGAGCAGTTCTTC. Encoded protein: CAWSRDRVNEQFF.